This TCR beta chain was recorded in a study of cytomegalovirus exposure and HLA in healthy donors. Findings and limits, study-wide: Later analysis identified about 18,000 TCR beta sequences associated with HLA alleles, using a false discovery rate threshold of 0.05. Per a later analysis, HLA-associated TCR beta chains showed more clonal expansion than other, equally common TCR beta chains. Presence/absence analysis assumed near-uniform sequencing depth across donors.

This CDR3 is 20 amino acids long. CDR1 is MNHNS, CDR2 SASEGT, per germline. V shed 4 bases and J 0 bases; nucleotides not matched to a gene: 13. With respect to this clone: What it recognizes is unknown.

It was with 60 Vbeta and 13 Jbeta primers that the PCR ran. This table comes from immunoSEQ multiplex PCR, and its TCRdb copy is limited to in-frame clones, with some not included. The sample carries more than 85,000 clones, just under 70% recorded once. The clonotype comes from a woman in her 70s in good health and CMV-seropositive. The material sequenced was PBMCs. The rearrangement links TRBV6-1 to TRBJ2-3; 13 nucleotides match TRBD2. CDR3 DNA: TGTGCCAGCAGTGTCCGACTAGCGGGGGGTCTCGCCCCTAGCACAGATACGCAGTATTTT. Residues: CASSVRLAGGLAPSTDTQYF.